What follows are 15 T cell receptor beta chains derived from one specimen sequenced in a study of blood T cell repertoires in COVID-19. Sequencing was performed with immunoSEQ multiplex PCR; in TCRdb, only in-frame clones are kept and a portion is missing. The data contain tens of thousands of clones, about 85% of them singletons. Sequences were obtained from peripheral blood. The source of these receptors is a woman between 50 and 59 years old with COVID-19, enrolled during active disease.

This sequence joins TRBV6-2 or TRBV6-3 and TRBJ2-2; no clear D gene. There are 14 residues in the CDR3. CDR1 and CDR2 (germline): MNHEY, SVGEGT. Trimming took 2 bases from V and 13 from J, leaving 17 bases between them. The CDR3 sequence: CASSYGVIQSVLFF. The DNA of the CDR3 is TGTGCCAGCAGTTACGGTGTCATACAAAGTGTGCTGTTTTTT.

This clone has just one count. This rearrangement joins TRBV29-1 to TRBJ2-7; 11 bases fit TRBD1. Germline CDR1 and CDR2: SQVTM and ANQGSEA. V shed 3 bases, J shed 5 bases, and the junction held 9 bases outside the gene matches. CDR3 size: 15 residues. The CDR3 here is CSVDPPGQGGHEQYF. In DNA, the CDR3 is TGCAGCGTTGACCCCCCGGGACAGGGGGGACACGAGCAGTACTTC.

The chain links TRBV19 to TRBJ2-5; D might be TRBD1 (5 bases). V lost 3 bases and J lost 5, with 10 bases in between. The CDR3 runs to 13 residues. CDR1 and CDR2 from the germline V gene are LNHDA and SQIVND (reference sequence). The CDR3: CASSISRAETQYF. The DNA for the CDR3 is TGTGCCAGTAGTATTTCCAGGGCTGAGACCCAGTACTTC.

Regarding this clone: Relative to the germline gene, one junction end is altered; a read error may explain this. V gene TRBV7-7 combines with J gene TRBJ1-6; weak D call: TRBD1 (6 bases). This CDR3 has 16 amino acids. Germline CDR1 is SSHAT and CDR2 is FNYEAQ (reference sequence). The CDR3 reads CASSLGHRVYNSPLHF. The CDR3 coding sequence is TGTGCTAGCAGCTTAGGGCACAGGGTGTACAATTCACCCCTCCACTTT. The whole variable domain, remainder taken from reference TRBV7-7 and TRBJ1-6, is GAGVSQSPRYKVTKRGQDVTLRCDPISSHATLYWYQQALGQGPEFLTYFNYEAQPDKSGLPSDRFSAERPEGSISTLTIQRTEQRDSAMYRCASSLGHRVYNSPLHFGNGTRLTVT.

The genes are TRBV3-1 (or the pseudogene TRBV3-2) and TRBJ2-7, with TRBD2 identical over 12 bases. Per germline, CDR1 LGHDT and CDR2 YNNKEL (reference sequence). This CDR3 has 14 amino acids. J gave up 3 bases and V 4 bases, and 1 base lay outside the gene matches. CDR3 region: CASSRLAGVYEQYF. Written as DNA, the CDR3 is TGTGCCAGCAGCCGACTAGCGGGAGTCTACGAGCAGTACTTC.

V is TRBV28 and J is TRBJ1-6; 9 bases align to TRBD1. This CDR3 comprises 14 residues. The V and J ends lost 4 bases and 10 bases, in that order; junction bases with no gene match: 5. Germline lookup yields CDR1 MDHEN and CDR2 SYDVKM. CDR3 residues: CASSSTGGQSPLHF. The CDR3 coding sequence is TGTGCCAGCAGTTCCACAGGGGGCCAATCACCCCTCCACTTT.

The gene calls are TRBV7-2 and TRBJ1-1; unclear D gene. The germline CDR1 and CDR2 sequences are SGHTA and FQGNSA. The CDR3 extends over 13 amino acids. V was cut by 5 bases and J by 1 base, with 8 bases left in between. The CDR3: CASSAWRNTEAFF. The CDR3 DNA is TGTGCCAGCAGCGCCTGGAGGAACACTGAAGCTTTCTTT.

The rearrangement joins TRBV3-1 (or the pseudogene TRBV3-2) to TRBJ1-5; D remains unclear. This CDR3 comprises 14 residues. V shed 1 base and J shed 1 base, with 5 bases lying between them. Germline V CDR1 and CDR2: LGHDT, YNNKEL (reference sequence). The CDR3 region has the DNA TGTGCCAGCAGCCAAGTGGAGAGCAATCAGCCCCAGCATTTT. This translates into CASSQVESNQPQHF.

The chain has TRBV28 and TRBJ2-1; 7 bases match TRBD2. V dropped 3 bases and J dropped 5; count of bases not matched to a gene: 4. Germline values: CDR1 MDHEN, CDR2 SYDVKM. The CDR3 totals 14 residues. The CDR3, as DNA: TGTGCCAGCAGTTTCTGGGCGGGAGACAATGAGCAGTTCTTC. It is translated as CASSFWAGDNEQFF.

The chain is built from TRBV29-1 and TRBJ2-3, with TRBD1 identical over 9 bases. Losses at the gene ends were 6 bases for V and 0 bases for J; bases not matched to a gene: 10. The germline V gene has CDR1 SQVTM and CDR2 ANQGSEA. This CDR3 comprises 16 residues. The CDR3: CSVRDRDHFSTDTQYF. The DNA for the CDR3 is TGCAGCGTCCGGGACAGGGATCATTTTAGCACAGATACGCAGTATTTT.

The genes are TRBV28 and TRBJ2-5; TRBD2 might be the D (6 bases). The V gene's germline CDR1 is MDHEN and CDR2 SYDVKM. The CDR3 consists of 13 residues. The V end lost 4 bases, the J end lost 1 base, and 7 bases lay between the germline ends. The CDR3 loop is CASSSGLQETQYF. In nucleotides, the CDR3 is TGTGCCAGCAGTTCGGGACTCCAAGAGACCCAGTACTTC.

The chain uses TRBV28 and TRBJ2-5; TRBD1 matches 12 bases. The CDR3 has 15 residues. Trimming at V came to 10 bases and at J to 5 bases, leaving 11 bases not matched to a gene. CDR1 MDHEN and CDR2 SYDVKM come from the germline V gene. CDR3: CATSGTGGPYETQYF. CDR3 coding DNA: TGTGCCACCTCCGGGACAGGGGGCCCCTACGAGACCCAGTACTTC.

The chain has TRBV19 and TRBJ2-2; 7 nucleotides line up with TRBD1. Germline assignment: CDR1 LNHDA and CDR2 SQIVND (reference sequence). The V gene end was trimmed by 3 bases and the J gene end by 5 bases; junction bases not matched to a gene: 12. This CDR3 is 17 amino acids long. The DNA for the CDR3 is TGTGCCAGTAGTATTGAACAGGGGCGTGATAGAACCGGGGAGCTGTTTTTT. Its translation is CASSIEQGRDRTGELFF.

In DNA, the CDR3 is TGTGCCATCAGTGAATCTCCTAACTATGGCTACACCTTC. Translated: CAISESPNYGYTF. The chain joins TRBV10-3 to TRBJ1-2; D unclear. This CDR3 region has 13 residues. The V end was cut by 3 bases, the J end by 0 bases, with 5 bases between. Looked up from germline, CDR1 is ENHRY and CDR2 is SYGVKD.

The chain couples TRBV13 to TRBJ2-5, with 8 bases fitting TRBD2. CDR1 is PRHDT, CDR2 FYEKMQ, per germline (reference sequence). This CDR3 comprises 15 residues. Trimming cost V 5 bases and J 5 bases; bases outside gene matches: 10. This chain's CDR3 is CASSRPGLDLETQYF. The CDR3 region has the DNA TGTGCCAGCAGCCGCCCGGGACTAGATTTGGAGACCCAGTACTTC.